This TCR beta chain derives from a study of CD8 T cells in ankylosing spondylitis. General study findings and limits: Disease-linked clones reportedly concentrated significantly in matched ankylosing spondylitis synovial fluid. Earlier literature documents some of the motif variants in reactive arthritis synovial fluid and blood. Typical of ankylosing spondylitis blood, it appeared, was a TCR beta motif of about eight highly homologous variants.

This clonotype was found many times. The antigen remains unidentified. For TCR beta, libraries came from quantitative 5'-RACE with molecular barcodes. TCRdb processed the 5' RACE reads anew with MiXCR; each CDR3 protein has one entry. In the table there are about 39,000 distinct CDR3 sequences, over 2.5% of which are singletons. The CDR3 covers 14 residues. The germline V gene encodes CDR1 SGDLS and CDR2 YYNGEE. V gave up 0 bases and J gave up 4 bases, with 9 bases separating them. The rearrangement uses TRBV9 and TRBJ2-3; D may be TRBD2 (5 bases). The TCR comes from a male donor with ankylosing spondylitis or in good health (not recorded which). Sequencing was performed on blood, either unsorted or a sorted T cell fraction (not recorded which). This chain's CDR3 is CASSVAPRADTQYF. The CDR3 DNA reads as TGTGCCAGCAGCGTAGCACCGAGGGCAGATACGCAGTATTTT.